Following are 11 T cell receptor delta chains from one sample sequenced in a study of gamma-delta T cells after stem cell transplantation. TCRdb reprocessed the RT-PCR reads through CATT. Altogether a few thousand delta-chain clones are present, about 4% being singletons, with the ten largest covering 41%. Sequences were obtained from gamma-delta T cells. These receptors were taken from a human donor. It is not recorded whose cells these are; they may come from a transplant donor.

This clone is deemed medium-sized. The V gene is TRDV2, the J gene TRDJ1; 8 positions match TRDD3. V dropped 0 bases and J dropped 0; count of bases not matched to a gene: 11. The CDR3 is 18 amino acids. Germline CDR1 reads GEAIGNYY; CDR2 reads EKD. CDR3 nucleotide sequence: TGTGCCTGTGACACCGTCGGACTGGGGGGGCCGTACACCGATAAACTCATCTTT. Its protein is CACDTVGLGGPYTDKLIF.

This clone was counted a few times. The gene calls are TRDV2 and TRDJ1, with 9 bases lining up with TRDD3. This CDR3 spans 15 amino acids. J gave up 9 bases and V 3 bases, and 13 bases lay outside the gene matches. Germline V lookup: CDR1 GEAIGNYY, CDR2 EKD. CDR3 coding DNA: TGTGCCTGTGACTATACTGGGGGACCGCGTATAGAACTCATCTTT. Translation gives CACDYTGGPRIELIF.

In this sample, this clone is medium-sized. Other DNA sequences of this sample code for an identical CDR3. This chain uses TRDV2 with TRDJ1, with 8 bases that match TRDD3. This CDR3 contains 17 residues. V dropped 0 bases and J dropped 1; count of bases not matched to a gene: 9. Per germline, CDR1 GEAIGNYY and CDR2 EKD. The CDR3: CACDTVGGYKGTDKLIF. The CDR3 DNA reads TGTGCCTGTGACACCGTCGGGGGATATAAAGGCACCGATAAACTCATCTTT.

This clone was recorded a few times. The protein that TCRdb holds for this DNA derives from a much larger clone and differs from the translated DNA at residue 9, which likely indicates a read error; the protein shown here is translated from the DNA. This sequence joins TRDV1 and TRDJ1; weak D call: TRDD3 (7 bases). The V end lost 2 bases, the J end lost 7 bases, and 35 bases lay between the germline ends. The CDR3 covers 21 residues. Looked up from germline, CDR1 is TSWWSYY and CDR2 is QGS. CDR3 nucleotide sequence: TGTGCTCTTGGGGAAGCCTCCTTCCCGCTGACTTACTGGGGCCCTCCGGGTAAACTCATCTTT. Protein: CALGEASFPLTYWGPPGKLIF.

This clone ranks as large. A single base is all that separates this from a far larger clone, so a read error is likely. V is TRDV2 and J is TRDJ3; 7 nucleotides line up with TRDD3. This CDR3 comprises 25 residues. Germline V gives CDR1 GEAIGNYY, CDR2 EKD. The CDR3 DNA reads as TGTGCCTGTGACACCGTGAGTGGATGGGGGACCCCGCTTCGTTTATCGTCCTGGGGCACCCGACAGATGTTTTTC. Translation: CACDTVSGWGTPLRLSSWGTRQMFF.

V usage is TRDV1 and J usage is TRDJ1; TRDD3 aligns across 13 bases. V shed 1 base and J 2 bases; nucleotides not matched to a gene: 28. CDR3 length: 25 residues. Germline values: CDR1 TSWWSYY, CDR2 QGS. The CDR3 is CALGEQKIPFLPLHWGIRGTDKLIF. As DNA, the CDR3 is TGTGCTCTTGGGGAACAGAAAATTCCCTTCCTACCACTTCACTGGGGGATACGTGGTACCGATAAACTCATCTTT.

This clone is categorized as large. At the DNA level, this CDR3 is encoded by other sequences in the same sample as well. CDR3 coding DNA: TGTGCCTGTGACACCGCTGGGGGAACGAGCTCCTGGGACACCCGACAGATGTTTTTC. Translation gives CACDTAGGTSSWDTRQMFF. The chain carries TRDV2 and TRDJ3; TRDD3 agrees at 8 bases. The CDR3 loop spans 19 amino acids. V lost 0 bases and J lost 0; bases outside the gene matches: 6. Germline V gene sequence: CDR1 GEAIGNYY, CDR2 EKD.

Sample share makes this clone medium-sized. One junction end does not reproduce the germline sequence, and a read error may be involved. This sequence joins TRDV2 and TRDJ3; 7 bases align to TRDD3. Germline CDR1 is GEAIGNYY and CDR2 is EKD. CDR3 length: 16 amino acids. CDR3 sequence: CACDWGSSWDTRRMFF. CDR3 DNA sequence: TGTGCCTGTGACTGGGGGAGCTCCTGGGACACCCGACGGATGTTTTTC.

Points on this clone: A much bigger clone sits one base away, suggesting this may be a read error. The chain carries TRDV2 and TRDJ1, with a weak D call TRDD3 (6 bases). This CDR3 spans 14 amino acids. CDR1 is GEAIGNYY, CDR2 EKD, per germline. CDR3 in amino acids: CACDLTGNTDKPIF. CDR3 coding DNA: TGTGCCTGTGACCTTACTGGGAACACCGATAAACCCATCTTT.

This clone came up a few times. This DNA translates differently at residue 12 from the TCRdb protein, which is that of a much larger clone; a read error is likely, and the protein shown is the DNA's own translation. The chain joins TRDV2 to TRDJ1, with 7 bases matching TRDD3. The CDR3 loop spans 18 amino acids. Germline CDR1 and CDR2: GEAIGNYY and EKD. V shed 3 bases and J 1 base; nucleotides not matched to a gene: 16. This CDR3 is CACDGVRLGDQCTDKLIF. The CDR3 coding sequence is TGTGCCTGTGACGGAGTACGCTTGGGGGACCAGTGCACCGATAAACTCATCTTT.

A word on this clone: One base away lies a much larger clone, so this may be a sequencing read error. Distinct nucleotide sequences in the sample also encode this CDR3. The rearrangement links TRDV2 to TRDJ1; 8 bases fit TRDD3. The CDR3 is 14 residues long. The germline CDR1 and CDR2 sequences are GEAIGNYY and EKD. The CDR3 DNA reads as TGTGCCTGTGACAACCTGGGGGACACTGATAAACTCATCTTT. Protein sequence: CACDNLGDTDKLIF.